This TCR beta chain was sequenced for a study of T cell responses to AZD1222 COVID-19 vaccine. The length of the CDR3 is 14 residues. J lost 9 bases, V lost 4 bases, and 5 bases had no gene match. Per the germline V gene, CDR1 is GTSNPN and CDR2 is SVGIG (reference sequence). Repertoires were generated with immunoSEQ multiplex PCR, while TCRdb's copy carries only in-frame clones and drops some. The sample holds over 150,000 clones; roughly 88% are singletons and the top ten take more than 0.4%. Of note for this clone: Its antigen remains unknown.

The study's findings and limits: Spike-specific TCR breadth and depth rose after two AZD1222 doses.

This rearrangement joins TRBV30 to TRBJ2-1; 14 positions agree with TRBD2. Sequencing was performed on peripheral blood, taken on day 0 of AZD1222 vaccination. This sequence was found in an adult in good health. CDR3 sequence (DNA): TGTGCCTGGAAAACCGGGACTAGCGGGAGTGAGCAGTTCTTC. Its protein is CAWKTGTSGSEQFF.